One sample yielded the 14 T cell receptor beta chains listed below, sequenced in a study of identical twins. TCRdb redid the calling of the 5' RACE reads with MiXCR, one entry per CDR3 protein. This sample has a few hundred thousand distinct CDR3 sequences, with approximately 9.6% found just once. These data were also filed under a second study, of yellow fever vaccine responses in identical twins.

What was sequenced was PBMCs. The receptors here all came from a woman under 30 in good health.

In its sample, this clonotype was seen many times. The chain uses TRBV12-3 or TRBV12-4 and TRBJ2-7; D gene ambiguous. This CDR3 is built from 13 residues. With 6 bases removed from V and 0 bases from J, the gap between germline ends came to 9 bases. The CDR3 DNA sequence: TGTGCCAGCAGGTACGGACCCTCCTACGAGCAGTACTTC. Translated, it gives CASRYGPSYEQYF.

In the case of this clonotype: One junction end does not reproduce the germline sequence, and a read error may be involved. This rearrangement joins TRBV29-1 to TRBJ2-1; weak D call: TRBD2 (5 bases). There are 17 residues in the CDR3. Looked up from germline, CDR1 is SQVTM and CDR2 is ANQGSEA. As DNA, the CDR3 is TGCAGCGTGAAGGACTTAGCCACACCGCAAGACTCCAATGGGCAGTTCTTC. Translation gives CSVKDLATPQDSNGQFF.

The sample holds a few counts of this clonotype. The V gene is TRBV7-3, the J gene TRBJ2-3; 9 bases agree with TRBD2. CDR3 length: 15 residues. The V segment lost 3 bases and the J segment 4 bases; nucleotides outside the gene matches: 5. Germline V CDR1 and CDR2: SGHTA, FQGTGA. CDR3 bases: TGTGCCAGCAGCTTGGCGGGGGGGCTTTCAGATACGCAGTATTTT. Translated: CASSLAGGLSDTQYF.

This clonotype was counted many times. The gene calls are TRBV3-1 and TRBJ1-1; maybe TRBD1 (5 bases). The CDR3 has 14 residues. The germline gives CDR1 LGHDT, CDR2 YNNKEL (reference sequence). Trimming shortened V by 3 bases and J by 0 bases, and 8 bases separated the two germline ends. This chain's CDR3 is CASSQGPLNTEAFF. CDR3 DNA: TGTGCCAGCAGCCAGGGACCCCTGAACACTGAAGCTTTCTTT.

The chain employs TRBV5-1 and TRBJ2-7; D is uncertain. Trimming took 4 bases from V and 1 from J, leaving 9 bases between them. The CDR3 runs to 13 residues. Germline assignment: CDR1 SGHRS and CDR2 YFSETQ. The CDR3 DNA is TGCGCCAGCAGCACGACAAGATCCTACGAGCAGTACTTC. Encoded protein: CASSTTRSYEQYF.

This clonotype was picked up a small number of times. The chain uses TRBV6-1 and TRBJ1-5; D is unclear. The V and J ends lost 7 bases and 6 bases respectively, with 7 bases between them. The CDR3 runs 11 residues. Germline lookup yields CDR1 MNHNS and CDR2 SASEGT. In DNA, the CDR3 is TGTGCCAGCACCATGGGTCAGCCCCAGCATTTT. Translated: CASTMGQPQHF.

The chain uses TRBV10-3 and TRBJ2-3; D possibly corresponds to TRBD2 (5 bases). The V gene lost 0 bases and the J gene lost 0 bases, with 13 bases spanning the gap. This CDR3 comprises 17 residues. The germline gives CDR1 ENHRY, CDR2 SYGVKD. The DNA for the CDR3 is TGTGCCATCAGTGAGTCGATCCCTAGCCTGAGCACAGATACGCAGTATTTT. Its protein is CAISESIPSLSTDTQYF.

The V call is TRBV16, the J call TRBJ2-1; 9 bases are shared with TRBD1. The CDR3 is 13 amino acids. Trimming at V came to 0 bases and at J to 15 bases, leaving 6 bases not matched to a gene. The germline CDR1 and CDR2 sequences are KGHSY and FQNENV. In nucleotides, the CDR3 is TGTGCCAGCAGCCAATCTCGGGGACAGGGTCTGTTCTTC. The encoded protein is CASSQSRGQGLFF.

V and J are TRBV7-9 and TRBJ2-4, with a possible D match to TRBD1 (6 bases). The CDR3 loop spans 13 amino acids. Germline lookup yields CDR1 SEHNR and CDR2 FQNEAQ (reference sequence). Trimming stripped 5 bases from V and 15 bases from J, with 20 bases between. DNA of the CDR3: TGTGCCAGCAGCGCTATTGAACAGGGAAGGTGGTACTTC. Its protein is CASSAIEQGRWYF.

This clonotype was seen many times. The CDR3 region is CSVEDRGRTDTQYF. The CDR3 DNA sequence: TGCAGCGTTGAAGACAGGGGCAGGACAGATACGCAGTATTTT. The chain combines TRBV29-1 with TRBJ2-3; TRBD1 might be the D (6 bases). CDR3 length equals 14 residues. Trimming pared 0 bases from V and 3 bases from J, leaving 10 bases between. Germline CDR1 SQVTM, CDR2 ANQGSEA.

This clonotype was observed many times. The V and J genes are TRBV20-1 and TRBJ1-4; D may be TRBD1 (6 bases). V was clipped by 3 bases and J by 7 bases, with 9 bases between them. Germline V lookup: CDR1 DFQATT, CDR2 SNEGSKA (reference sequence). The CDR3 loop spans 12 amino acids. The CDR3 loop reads CSASQGSEKLFF. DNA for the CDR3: TGCAGTGCTAGCCAGGGGAGTGAAAAACTGTTTTTT.

The CDR3 DNA follows: TGCGCCAGCAGCCCATCTGTGACTAGCGGGAGGGGAGAGACCCAGTACTTC. This gives the protein CASSPSVTSGRGETQYF. The chain uses TRBV4-3 and TRBJ2-5; 14 bases map to TRBD2. After removal of 4 bases from V and 4 bases from J, the junction contained 8 bases not matched to a gene. This CDR3 is built from 17 residues. Germline V CDR1 and CDR2: LGHNA, YSLEER.

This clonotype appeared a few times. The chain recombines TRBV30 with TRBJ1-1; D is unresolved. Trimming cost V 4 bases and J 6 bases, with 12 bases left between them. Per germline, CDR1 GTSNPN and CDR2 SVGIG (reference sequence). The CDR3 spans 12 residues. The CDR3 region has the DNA TGTGCCTGGACATCCTACGGGTCTGAAGCTTTCTTT. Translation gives CAWTSYGSEAFF.

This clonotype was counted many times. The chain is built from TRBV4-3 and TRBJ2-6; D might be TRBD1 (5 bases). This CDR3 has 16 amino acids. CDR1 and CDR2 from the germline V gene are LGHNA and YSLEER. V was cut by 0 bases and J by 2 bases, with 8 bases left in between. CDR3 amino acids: CASSQEEGAGANVLTF. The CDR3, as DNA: TGCGCCAGCAGCCAAGAGGAAGGGGCTGGGGCCAACGTCCTGACTTTC.